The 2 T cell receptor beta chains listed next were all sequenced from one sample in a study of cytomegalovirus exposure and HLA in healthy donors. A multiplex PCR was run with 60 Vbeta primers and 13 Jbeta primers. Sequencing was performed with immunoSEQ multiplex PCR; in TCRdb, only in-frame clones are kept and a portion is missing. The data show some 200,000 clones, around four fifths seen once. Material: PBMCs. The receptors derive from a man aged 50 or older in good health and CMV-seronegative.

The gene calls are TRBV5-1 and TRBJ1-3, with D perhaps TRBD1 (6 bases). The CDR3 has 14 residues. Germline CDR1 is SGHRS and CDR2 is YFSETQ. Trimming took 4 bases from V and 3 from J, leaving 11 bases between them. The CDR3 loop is CASSTQGYGNTIYF. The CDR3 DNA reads TGCGCCAGCAGCACACAGGGCTATGGAAACACCATATATTTT.

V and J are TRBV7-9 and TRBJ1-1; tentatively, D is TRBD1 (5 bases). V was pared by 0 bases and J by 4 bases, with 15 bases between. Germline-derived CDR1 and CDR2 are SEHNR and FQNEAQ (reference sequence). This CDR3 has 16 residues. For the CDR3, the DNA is TGTGCCAGCAGCTTAGCCGGCAGGGTAAAGGGCACTGAAGCTTTCTTT. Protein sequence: CASSLAGRVKGTEAFF.